Shown below are 5 T cell receptor beta chains from a single sample sequenced in a study of CD8 T cells in ankylosing spondylitis. TCRdb recomputed calls from the 5' RACE reads with MiXCR, one row per CDR3 protein. This table has 200,000 or so distinct CDR3 sequences, 10% to 15% appearing once. The sample consisted of blood, either unsorted or a sorted T cell fraction (not recorded which). These receptors were collected from a female donor with ankylosing spondylitis or in good health (not recorded which).

This clonotype has at least ten counts. V gene TRBV25-1 combines with J gene TRBJ2-1; 14 positions agree with TRBD2. The V gene's germline CDR1 is MGHDK and CDR2 SYGVNS. The CDR3 is 14 residues long. The trim removed 5 bases at V and 12 bases at J, leaving 6 bases unmatched. The CDR3 bases are TGTGCCAGCAGTAGGGGACTAGCGGGAGTAGGGCAGTTCTTC. Translating it yields CASSRGLAGVGQFF.

This clonotype was detected only a few times. The chain employs TRBV20-1 and TRBJ2-3, with D possibly TRBD1 on 5 matching bases. The V end was cut by 3 bases, the J end by 1 base, with 11 bases between. Germline V gene lookup returns CDR1 DFQATT and CDR2 SNEGSKA (reference sequence). The CDR3 is 14 amino acids. CDR3 protein: CSASVRAGTDTQYF. The CDR3 nucleotides are TGCAGTGCTAGTGTCAGGGCAGGCACAGATACGCAGTATTTT.

In its sample, this clonotype was seen a few times. The CDR3, as DNA: TGCAGCGTTGATGGTAACACTGAAGCTTTCTTT. It codes for CSVDGNTEAFF. The V gene is TRBV29-1, the J gene TRBJ1-1; D is unclear. The germline gives CDR1 SQVTM, CDR2 ANQGSEA. This CDR3 contains 11 residues. The germline V and J ends were trimmed by 3 bases and 2 bases, with 4 bases remaining between them.

This clonotype was recorded at least ten times. The chain couples TRBV5-1 to TRBJ1-1; the D gene is possibly TRBD1 (5 bases). With 4 bases removed from V and 1 base from J, the gap between germline ends came to 11 bases. There are 14 residues in the CDR3. Germline V gives CDR1 SGHRS, CDR2 YFSETQ. The CDR3 DNA reads TGCGCCAGCAGCGGGGGAGGCGGGAACACTGAAGCTTTCTTT. Residues: CASSGGGGNTEAFF.

There are many counts of this clonotype. This CDR3 reads CSARDLGIADTGELFF. The CDR3 region has the DNA TGCAGTGCTAGAGATCTGGGGATTGCGGACACCGGGGAGCTGTTTTTT. V gene TRBV20-1 combines with J gene TRBJ2-2; no reliable D call. V lost 0 bases, J lost 3 bases, and 14 bases lay in between. Germline V gives CDR1 DFQATT, CDR2 SNEGSKA (reference sequence). CDR3 length: 16 residues.